A single sample is the source of the 31 T cell receptor beta chains below, sequenced in a study of cytomegalovirus exposure and HLA in healthy donors. PCR primers comprised 60 Vbeta and 13 Jbeta primers. Assay used: immunoSEQ multiplex PCR; TCRdb lists only in-frame clones, some missing. In the table there are tens of thousands of clones, 82% of which are singletons. The specimen was PBMCs. Every receptor here comes from a man aged 50-60 years in good health and CMV-seronegative.

This sequence joins TRBV5-1 and TRBJ1-1, with 8 bases fitting TRBD1. The CDR3 loop spans 19 amino acids. J was trimmed by 4 bases and V by 3 bases; bases with no gene match: 20. Germline values: CDR1 SGHRS, CDR2 YFSETQ. The CDR3 DNA sequence: TGCGCCAGCAGCTCGCTAACCGGGACAGGTCAGGTACTTGGCACTGAAGCTTTCTTT. This encodes CASSSLTGTGQVLGTEAFF.

This chain links TRBV18 with TRBJ1-2, with TRBD1 as a possible D gene (5 bases). V lost 0 bases to trimming and J lost 4 bases, with 15 bases between them. Germline V CDR1 and CDR2: KGHSH, LQKENI. The CDR3 runs 16 residues. CDR3 coding DNA: TGTGCCAGCTCACCACCAAGGGGTGAGGAGATCTATGGCTACACCTTC. Residues: CASSPPRGEEIYGYTF.

The rearrangement links TRBV4-2 to TRBJ1-6; 7 nucleotides agree with TRBD1. Germline loops: CDR1 LGHNA, CDR2 YNFKEQ. The CDR3 spans 14 residues. With V trimmed by 1 base and J by 7 bases, 1 base remained unmatched. CDR3 residues: CASSQAGQNSPLHF. The DNA of the CDR3 is TGTGCCAGCAGCCAAGCGGGACAGAATTCACCCCTCCACTTT.

This chain uses TRBV28 with TRBJ2-7, with 10 bases aligning to TRBD1. J lost 11 bases, V lost 6 bases, and 13 bases had no gene match. CDR1 and CDR2 (germline): MDHEN, SYDVKM. The CDR3 is made up of 14 amino acids. As DNA, the CDR3 is TGTGCCAGCAGCTCTATCTCCGGACAGGGGGGGGAGTACTTC. It encodes CASSSISGQGGEYF.

V gene TRBV2 combines with J gene TRBJ1-2, with 7 bases matching TRBD1. This CDR3 is 15 amino acids long. Per the germline V gene, CDR1 is SNHLY and CDR2 is FYNNEI. J was trimmed by 0 bases and V by 6 bases; bases with no gene match: 7. CDR3 residues: CASRRDSITNYGYTF. The DNA for the CDR3 is TGTGCCAGCAGACGGGACAGCATTACTAACTATGGCTACACCTTC.

This chain links TRBV19 with TRBJ2-6; D unresolved. Germline assignment: CDR1 LNHDA and CDR2 SQIVND (reference sequence). The CDR3 consists of 16 residues. Trimming shortened V by 3 bases and J by 0 bases, and 9 bases separated the two germline ends. CDR3 protein: CASSILSGSGANVLTF. As DNA, the CDR3 is TGTGCCAGTAGTATCCTTTCGGGCTCTGGGGCCAACGTCCTGACTTTC. The whole variable domain, remainder taken from reference TRBV19 and TRBJ2-6, is DGGITQSPKYLFRKEGQNVTLSCEQNLNHDAMYWYRQDPGQGLRLIYYSQIVNDFQKGDIAEGYSVSREKKESFPLTVTSAQKNPTAFYLCASSILSGSGANVLTFGAGSRLTVL.

This clone was picked up one time. This chain joins TRBV9 and TRBJ2-1; TRBD2 agrees at 9 bases. The V gene end was trimmed by 0 bases and the J gene end by 4 bases; junction bases not matched to a gene: 2. This CDR3 contains 15 residues. CDR1 is SGDLS, CDR2 YYNGEE, per germline. Here the CDR3 reads CASSVELAGYNEQFF. DNA of the CDR3: TGTGCCAGCAGCGTAGAACTAGCGGGTTACAATGAGCAGTTCTTC.

The genes are TRBV11-2 and TRBJ1-4, with D tentatively TRBD1 (5 bases). The CDR3 is 16 amino acids. Trimming cost V 3 bases and J 8 bases, with 19 bases left between them. The germline gives CDR1 SGHAT, CDR2 FQNNGV. CDR3 sequence: CASSFTTQAFGEKLFF. In DNA form, the CDR3 reads TGTGCCAGCAGCTTTACTACACAGGCCTTCGGGGAAAAACTGTTTTTT.

The J gene is TRBJ1-1, the V gene TRBV29-1, with D perhaps TRBD1 (6 bases). CDR3 size: 13 residues. V was clipped by 4 bases and J by 2 bases, with 11 bases between them. Germline V gene sequence: CDR1 SQVTM, CDR2 ANQGSEA. For the CDR3, the DNA is TGCAGCGTTGCCAAGGACAGAAACACTGAAGCTTTCTTT. This codes for CSVAKDRNTEAFF.

The V and J genes are TRBV19 and TRBJ1-4, with D hard to call. The germline V gene encodes CDR1 LNHDA and CDR2 SQIVND (reference sequence). Trimming shortened V by 3 bases and J by 7 bases, and 15 bases separated the two germline ends. The length of the CDR3 is 15 residues. CDR3 residues: CASSILSPGGEKLFF. DNA for the CDR3: TGTGCCAGTAGTATTTTGAGTCCGGGAGGTGAAAAACTGTTTTTT.

The chain has TRBV5-1 and TRBJ2-7, with TRBD2 matching over 8 bases. The V gene end was trimmed by 3 bases and the J gene end by 5 bases; junction bases not matched to a gene: 13. Looked up from germline, CDR1 is SGHRS and CDR2 is YFSETQ. The CDR3 spans 16 residues. The CDR3 DNA is TGCGCCAGCAGCTCCACCGTCGGCCGGGGACTAGACGAGCAGTACTTC. Protein product: CASSSTVGRGLDEQYF.

This chain joins TRBV15 and TRBJ2-3; 7 nucleotides line up with TRBD2. Per the germline V gene, CDR1 is LNHNV and CDR2 is YYDKDF (reference sequence). The V gene end was trimmed by 1 base and the J gene end by 3 bases; junction bases not matched to a gene: 10. This CDR3 has 17 residues. The CDR3 region is CATSRGPGGSLTDTQYF. CDR3 bases: TGTGCCACCAGCAGAGGCCCCGGCGGGAGCTTAACAGATACGCAGTATTTT.

The V call is TRBV28, the J call TRBJ1-5; unclear D gene. The CDR3 covers 18 residues. Germline loops: CDR1 MDHEN, CDR2 SYDVKM. The V end lost 3 bases, the J end lost 0 bases, and 18 bases lay between the germline ends. This CDR3 reads CASSFVRIGGVSNQPQHF. CDR3 in DNA: TGTGCCAGCAGTTTTGTCCGGATCGGAGGTGTTAGCAATCAGCCCCAGCATTTT.

The V and J genes are TRBV7-8 and TRBJ1-3; no clear D gene. Trimming pared 0 bases from V and 4 bases from J, leaving 13 bases between. The CDR3 loop spans 16 amino acids. Germline values: CDR1 SGHVS, CDR2 FQNEAQ. The CDR3 nucleotides are TGTGCCAGCAGCTTAGCGCCGGGAGCGAAGGGAAACACCATATATTTT. Translated, it gives CASSLAPGAKGNTIYF.

This clone was found a few times. The chain has TRBV29-1 and TRBJ2-5; TRBD1 agrees at 7 bases. The CDR3 is made up of 12 amino acids. Germline V gene lookup returns CDR1 SQVTM and CDR2 ANQGSEA. The V segment lost 6 bases and the J segment 4 bases; nucleotides outside the gene matches: 5. The CDR3: CSVANRGETQYF. CDR3 coding DNA: TGCAGCGTCGCAAACAGGGGAGAGACCCAGTACTTC.

This clone was counted once. The chain links TRBV29-1 to TRBJ2-5; 9 bases line up with TRBD1. J gave up 5 bases and V 7 bases, and 8 bases lay outside the gene matches. The germline V gene encodes CDR1 SQVTM and CDR2 ANQGSEA. The CDR3 length is 13 residues. In DNA, the CDR3 is TGCAGCGCCCTCCGGGGACAGGGTGAGACCCAGTACTTC. It yields the protein CSALRGQGETQYF.

This clone occurred a few times. V gene TRBV11-2 combines with J gene TRBJ2-3; 12 bases align to TRBD2. J gave up 3 bases and V 7 bases, and 11 bases lay outside the gene matches. Looked up from germline, CDR1 is SGHAT and CDR2 is FQNNGV. This CDR3 has 17 amino acids. CDR3 nucleotide sequence: TGTGCCAGCAAGGGACTAGCGGGCACCTACGAAACAGATACGCAGTATTTT. Amino acids: CASKGLAGTYETDTQYF. The variable domain in full, with the rest retrieved from reference TRBV11-2 and TRBJ2-3, is EAGVAQSPRYKIIEKRQSVAFWCNPISGHATLYWYQQILGQGPKLLIQFQNNGVVDDSQLPKDRFSAERLKGVDSTLKIQPAKLEDSAVYLCASKGLAGTYETDTQYFGPGTRLTVL.

The V call is TRBV6-4, the J call TRBJ2-1; 10 bases match TRBD2. CDR3 length: 15 amino acids. V lost 3 bases and J lost 12; bases outside the gene matches: 11. Germline values: CDR1 MRHNA, CDR2 SNTAGT. CDR3 DNA: TGTGCCAGCAGTGAAAAAGATACCTTAGCGGGAGGGCAGTTCTTC. Its protein product is CASSEKDTLAGGQFF.

V usage is TRBV28 and J usage is TRBJ2-5; 13 positions match TRBD2. The germline gives CDR1 MDHEN, CDR2 SYDVKM. CDR3 length equals 15 residues. Trimming took 6 bases from V and 6 from J; bases not matched to a gene: 7. CDR3 sequence: CASSILAGGLKTQYF. CDR3 nucleotides: TGTGCCAGCAGCATACTAGCGGGAGGGTTGAAGACCCAGTACTTC.

V usage is TRBV7-6 and J usage is TRBJ2-5; D may be TRBD2 (6 bases). V gave up 1 base and J gave up 2 bases, with 8 bases separating them. This CDR3 has 14 residues. Germline assignment: CDR1 SGHVS and CDR2 FNYEAQ. CDR3 DNA: TGTGCCAGCAGCTTAGGGGCGGGGCAAGAGACCCAGTACTTC. It specifies CASSLGAGQETQYF. Based on the CDR3 plus reference TRBV7-6 and TRBJ2-5, the full variable domain is GAGVSQSPRYKVTKRGQDVALRCDPISGHVSLYWYRQALGQGPEFLTYFNYEAQQDKSGLPNDRFSAERPEGSISTLTIQRTEQRDSAMYRCASSLGAGQETQYFGPGTRLLVL.

The chain combines TRBV10-1 with TRBJ2-2, with 10 bases identical to TRBD2. In germline, CDR1 is WNHNN, CDR2 SYGVQD (reference sequence). The CDR3 runs 13 residues. V was pared by 6 bases and J by 7 bases, with 2 bases of the junction left unmatched. CDR3 in DNA: TGCGCCAGCAGCGGGACTAGCGTCGGGGAGCTGTTTTTT. Its translation: CASSGTSVGELFF.

With respect to this clone: Other nucleotide sequences from this sample produce the same CDR3. This chain links TRBV5-4 with TRBJ2-2; 9 bases fit TRBD2. CDR1 and CDR2 (germline): SGHNT, YYREEE (reference sequence). V gave up 7 bases and J gave up 4 bases; unmatched junction bases: 14. The CDR3 extends over 17 amino acids. CDR3 sequence (DNA): TGTGCCAGCTTAACAGCGGGAGGTGCGGGCGGCACCGGGGAGCTGTTTTTT. Translation: CASLTAGGAGGTGELFF.

The chain couples TRBV7-3 to TRBJ2-3; D is perhaps TRBD2 (7 bases). Trimming stripped 2 bases from V and 5 bases from J, with 14 bases between. CDR1 and CDR2 (germline): SGHTA, FQGTGA. The CDR3 totals 15 residues. CDR3 residues: CASSLGGGRGDTQYF. The DNA for the CDR3 is TGTGCCAGCAGCTTAGGGGGGGGGCGCGGAGATACGCAGTATTTT.

The gene calls are TRBV28 and TRBJ2-7; 11 nucleotides align to TRBD1. V lost 5 bases and J lost 3; bases outside the gene matches: 12. CDR1 is MDHEN, CDR2 SYDVKM, per germline. CDR3 size: 17 residues. Here the CDR3 DNA reads TGTGCCAGCAGTCTCACCCGGACAGGGGGCTTTAACTACGAGCAGTACTTC. This codes for CASSLTRTGGFNYEQYF.

The V gene is TRBV28, the J gene TRBJ2-7, with 8 bases matching TRBD2. V trimming: 6 bases; J trimming: 4 bases; junction bases outside the gene matches: 17. From germline, CDR1 is MDHEN and CDR2 SYDVKM. The CDR3 sequence is 17 residues long. The CDR3 reads CASSSSGGSGDMYEQYF. DNA for the CDR3: TGTGCCAGCAGCTCCTCCGGGGGTAGCGGGGATATGTACGAGCAGTACTTC.

This chain links TRBV19 with TRBJ2-7; TRBD1 matches 7 bases. CDR1 is LNHDA, CDR2 SQIVND, per germline (reference sequence). Germline trimming cut 6 bases from V and 3 bases from J; bases unmatched to any gene: 2. This CDR3 spans 12 amino acids. CDR3 residues: CASSRDSYEQYF. The CDR3 coding sequence is TGTGCCAGTAGCAGGGACAGCTACGAGCAGTACTTC.

In this sample, this clone turned up a few times. This CDR3 is CSVGTGQGNSPLHF. CDR3 DNA sequence: TGCAGCGTCGGGACAGGGCAGGGCAATTCACCCCTCCACTTT. The chain combines TRBV29-1 with TRBJ1-6, with 9 nucleotides matching TRBD1. CDR3 length equals 14 residues. V lost 6 bases and J lost 7; bases outside the gene matches: 7. The germline V gene encodes CDR1 SQVTM and CDR2 ANQGSEA.

This clone was seen only a few times. The V call is TRBV7-9, the J call TRBJ2-1; 10 bases are a match to TRBD2. Germline lookup yields CDR1 SEHNR and CDR2 FQNEAQ (reference sequence). The V and J ends lost 1 base and 8 bases, in that order; junction bases with no gene match: 11. CDR3 length: 17 amino acids. The CDR3 region is CASSLEPSGRSMDEQFF. In DNA, the CDR3 is TGTGCCAGCAGCTTAGAACCTAGCGGGAGATCGATGGATGAGCAGTTCTTC.

The chain carries TRBV6-6 and TRBJ2-7; 13 bases agree with TRBD2. Germline CDR1 reads MNHNY; CDR2 reads SVGAGI (reference sequence). Trimming took 5 bases from V and 6 from J; bases not matched to a gene: 7. This CDR3 comprises 15 residues. CDR3 residues: CASSHPRTSGSEQYF. CDR3 bases: TGTGCCAGCAGTCACCCACGGACTAGCGGGAGCGAGCAGTACTTC.

The V call is TRBV28, the J call TRBJ1-5; a possible D gene is TRBD1 (5 bases). CDR3 length equals 15 residues. The germline V and J ends were trimmed by 2 bases and 0 bases, with 8 bases remaining between them. The germline V gene encodes CDR1 MDHEN and CDR2 SYDVKM. CDR3 nucleotide sequence: TGTGCCAGCAGTTTAAGGGGCTATAGCAATCAGCCCCAGCATTTT. Translating gives CASSLRGYSNQPQHF.

The chain combines TRBV5-1 with TRBJ2-5; 9 bases match TRBD2. The better agreement between TRBJ2-7 and the DNA end casts doubt on the J call. Germline V gives CDR1 SGHRS, CDR2 YFSETQ. The CDR3 is 16 residues long. In DNA form, the CDR3 reads TGCGCCAGCAGCTTGGCCCCGGCTAGCGGGATTTACGAGCAGTACTTC. The encoded protein is CASSLAPASGIYEQYF.